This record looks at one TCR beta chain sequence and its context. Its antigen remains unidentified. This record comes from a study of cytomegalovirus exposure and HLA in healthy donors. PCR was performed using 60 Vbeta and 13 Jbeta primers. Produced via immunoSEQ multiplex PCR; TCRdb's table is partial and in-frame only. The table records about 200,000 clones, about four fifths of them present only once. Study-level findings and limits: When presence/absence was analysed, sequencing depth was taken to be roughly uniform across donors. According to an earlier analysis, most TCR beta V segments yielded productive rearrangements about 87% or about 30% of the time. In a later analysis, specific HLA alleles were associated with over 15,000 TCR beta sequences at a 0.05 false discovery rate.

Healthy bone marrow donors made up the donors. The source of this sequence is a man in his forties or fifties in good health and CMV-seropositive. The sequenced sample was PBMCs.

CDR3 loop: CASSSPGLATGGELFF. CDR3 in DNA: TGTGCCAGCAGCAGCCCGGGACTAGCGACGGGCGGGGAGCTGTTTTTT. The chain recombines TRBV5-4 with TRBJ2-2, with TRBD2 matching over 10 bases. V gave up 4 bases and J gave up 7 bases; unmatched junction bases: 10. The CDR3 extends over 16 amino acids. The germline gives CDR1 SGHNT, CDR2 YYREEE (reference sequence).